This T cell receptor (beta chain) came from a study of PD-1 blockade in classical Hodgkin lymphoma. The CDR3 sequence is 16 residues long. Germline CDR1 reads PRHDT; CDR2 reads FYEKMQ (reference sequence). V lost 0 bases to trimming and J lost 0 bases, with 9 bases between them. This clone was counted a few times. Antigen specificity is unknown. Regarding time point: cycle 4 day 1 (C4D1), after 6 weeks of nivolumab. Every patient relapsed after autologous stem cell transplantation, and brentuximab vedotin exposure varied. Findings and limits, study-wide: The study reported lower baseline TCR diversity in newly diagnosed patients than in healthy donors.

The protocol was immunoSEQ multiplex PCR, while the TCRdb copy is restricted to in-frame clones and leaves out a portion. The table lists approximately 24,000 clones, under 90% of them singletons, with 6.2% in the top ten. The material sequenced was peripheral blood mononuclear cells (PBMCs), taken before the fourth cycle of nivolumab. This TCR was recovered from a human donor with classical Hodgkin lymphoma. The rearrangement joins TRBV13 to TRBJ1-5; D is unclear. The CDR3 reads CASSLGRGYSNQPQHF. The CDR3 coding sequence is TGTGCCAGCAGCTTAGGCCGGGGTTATAGCAATCAGCCCCAGCATTTT.